This TCR beta chain was retrieved from a study of cytomegalovirus exposure and HLA in healthy donors. Overall study results and limits: After further analysis at a later stage, 17,000 or so TCR beta sequences were associated with HLA alleles at 0.05 false discovery rate.

Vbeta (60) and Jbeta (13) primers were used in the PCR. Assay: immunoSEQ multiplex PCR; the TCRdb copy retains only in-frame clones and omits some. The data hold around 31,000 clones, with roughly 89% observed a single time. V was clipped by 5 bases and J by 0 bases, with 11 bases between them. Germline lookup yields CDR1 MNHEY and CDR2 SMNVEV (reference sequence). The CDR3 is made up of 15 amino acids. On this clone itself: Antigen: not known.

The sequenced sample consisted of PBMCs. The rearrangement joins TRBV27 to TRBJ2-1; D is unresolved. This sequence was found in a boy aged 10-17 years in good health and CMV-seronegative. Written as DNA, the CDR3 is TGTGCCAGCAGTCCGTTAGAAAGCTCCTACAATGAGCAGTTCTTC. Protein sequence: CASSPLESSYNEQFF.